This entry concerns a single T cell receptor beta chain. In its sample, this clonotype was seen many times. This receptor's antigen is unknown. Per-nucleotide qualities are absent, and no much larger clonotype sits a single base away. V was cut back by 0 bases and J by 6 bases, leaving a gap of 16 bases between them. Reading the germline V gene gives CDR1 SGHDT and CDR2 YYEEEE. The CDR3 has 15 amino acids, counting the end cysteine and phenylalanine. Kept here is only the CDR3 DNA, which spans 45 bases and is read in frame from base 1. The data derive from a study of T-cell reconstitution after alpha-beta-depleted transplantation in children (dated by TCRdb to 2015 to 2016). General notes on the study: The study quantitatively tracked T-cell immune reconstitution after TCRalphabeta/CD19-depleted allogeneic hematopoietic cell transplantation in children using TCR repertoire profiling.

Library preparation was by PCR. This sample was sequenced with an Illumina HiSeq 2500. Molecular barcoding was employed in the preparation of TCR libraries, with unique molecular identifiers being used to normalize TCRbeta repertoire quantification. TCRdb reprocessing: public reads trimmed at Q25 with fastp, clones called with MiXCR, in-frame beta chains kept. Records with the same CDR3 protein are collapsed into one entry carrying the most frequent genes and DNA. The table for this sample lists some 600,000 distinct CDR3 sequences; roughly 15% of them were counted only once. Over 0.95% of the sample goes to the ten largest clones.

The V gene is TRBV5-6 and the J gene is TRBJ2-7, with TRBD1 perhaps the D gene, on 6 matching bases. This sample comprised PBMCs from the stem cell graft donor, obtained from the stem cell graft. This clonotype was obtained from a human donor who donated a stem cell graft to a child with acute myeloid leukemia. DNA sequence: TGTGCCAGCAGCTTGGCGGACAGTCGATACGGCGAGCAGTACTTC. Its coded protein is CASSLADSRYGEQYF.